This T cell receptor (beta chain) was sequenced during a study of blood T cells in healthy people across ages. The germline CDR1 and CDR2 sequences are LGHNA and YNFKEQ. This CDR3 is 15 amino acids long. Points on this clonotype: Its antigen is undetermined. The junction shows a germline mismatch at one end, possibly a read error.

Study-wide findings and caveats: A roughly linear age-dependent decrease characterized TCR beta diversity per million T cells.

Combining a sample-barcoded 5' primer with a J-beta primer mix, a second PCR ran for roughly 7 to 11 cycles. One entry per CDR3 protein results from TCRdb running MiXCR on the 5' RACE reads. The repertoire holds about 1.8 million distinct CDR3 sequences, with 49% as singletons. This clonotype originated in a middle-aged woman in good health. This chain joins TRBV4-2 and TRBJ2-1, with D possibly being TRBD1 (6 bases). Input material: blood. In DNA, the CDR3 is TGTGCCAGCAGCCAAGCGGTAGTAGGGGACAAGGAGCAGTTCTTC. Its translation is CASSQAVVGDKEQFF.